Sequencing of this T cell receptor (beta chain) was carried out in a study of shared clonotypes between healthy human individuals. Background on the study: The study drew on a couple of women and three men aged 18 to 49 as donors.

CD45RA-negative memory and CD45RA+ naive subsets were split from the CD4+ cells. Study processing details: ImmunoSEQ yielded junction-only sequences lacking quality scores, so filtering differed. TCRdb keeps only in-frame clones here, not all; method: immunoSEQ multiplex PCR. V and J calls and clone size follow that table, whereas D and trimming were derived from the DNA. The sample includes 2 million to 3 million clones, around nine tenths of them seen just once. Sequencing was performed on naive CD4+ T cells sorted from blood. Subset here: CD45RA+ positively selected. The clonotype originates from a man between 18 and 29 years old in good health.

CDR3 sequence reads: CASSQARSSTDTQYF. For the CDR3, the DNA is TGCGCCAGCAGCCAAGCGCGGTCTAGCACAGATACGCAGTATTTT. The rearrangement links TRBV4-3 to TRBJ2-3; D is undetermined. The CDR3 is 15 residues long. The V end lost 1 base, the J end lost 0 bases, and 8 bases lay between the germline ends. Germline V gives CDR1 LGHNA, CDR2 YSLEER.